This TCR beta chain was obtained from a study of T cells after yellow fever vaccination. This clonotype has ten or more counts. TCRdb reprocessed the 5' RACE reads with MiXCR, giving one entry per CDR3 protein. The top ten hold about 22% of the sample, which has over 300,000 distinct CDR3 sequences, approximately 4% seen once. Trimming removed 7 bases at V and 2 bases at J, with 14 bases between. The germline V gene has CDR1 MNHEY and CDR2 SVGEGT. The CDR3 length is 14 residues. J is TRBJ1-2 and V is TRBV6-2 or TRBV6-3; D remains ambiguous. Sequenced material: PBMCs, taken 5 days after the yellow fever booster vaccination. This sequence originates from a man aged 18 to 30 who received the YFV17D yellow fever vaccine. The CDR3 protein is CASTPSSVNYGYTF. The CDR3 nucleotides are TGTGCCAGCACCCCTTCCTCTGTAAACTATGGCTACACCTTC.